This T cell receptor beta chain was documented in a study of shared clonotypes between healthy human individuals. The method was immunoSEQ multiplex PCR; TCRdb's version includes in-frame clones alone and lacks a portion of them. The sample lists about 460,000 clones, 77% occurring once. This clonotype was obtained from a woman in her thirties or forties in good health. Some clones in this sample may be carry-over from other donors' samples. The sequenced sample consisted of PBMCs.

The CDR3 spells CASTINHEQFF. The CDR3 nucleotides read TGTGCCAGCACAATTAACCATGAGCAGTTCTTC. V usage is TRBV28 and J usage is TRBJ2-1; D call uncertain. The V and J ends lost 7 bases and 8 bases respectively, with 9 bases between them. Per the germline V gene, CDR1 is MDHEN and CDR2 is SYDVKM. CDR3 size: 11 residues. The full variable domain, in which reference TRBV28 and TRBJ2-1 provide the parts outside the CDR3, is DVKVTQSSRYLVKRTGEKVFLECVQDMDHENMFWYRQDPGLGLRLIYFSYDVKMKEKGDIPEGYSVSREKKERFSLILESASTNQTSMYLCASTINHEQFFGPGTRLTVL.